This T cell receptor (beta chain) was documented in a study of cytomegalovirus exposure and HLA in healthy donors. The germline gives CDR1 SEHNR, CDR2 FQNEAQ (reference sequence). The V and J ends lost 1 base and 5 bases respectively, with 16 bases between them. The CDR3 runs to 16 residues. Amplification used 60 Vbeta primers and 13 Jbeta primers. Here immunoSEQ multiplex PCR was the method, and the copy in TCRdb shows in-frame clones only, minus some. The sample lists under 150,000 clones; roughly 84% were seen once. Sequencing input: PBMCs. The rearrangement joins TRBV7-9 to TRBJ2-3; weak D call: TRBD2 (5 bases). The receptor's source is a man in his fifties in good health and CMV-seronegative. DNA of the CDR3: TGTGCCAGCAGCTTAGGGGTTGTGGTCGAGGGAGATACGCAGTATTTT. As protein: CASSLGVVVEGDTQYF.